This TCR beta chain is drawn from a study of CD8+ T cells in alopecia areata. This clone came up many times. Its antigen remains unidentified. The gene names given are mouse names. The same CDR3 also results from other DNA sequences found in this sample. Study-wide findings and caveats: Sequence data from scalp samples additionally include resident alphabeta T cells of normal skin.

A panel of CD4, CD8alpha, NKG2D, NKG2ACE and other markers served to sort pooled cutaneous lymph node cells. Reverse transcription of extracted RNA yielded cDNA, which provided the sequencing template. Measured with immunoSEQ multiplex PCR; TCRdb has only the in-frame clones, and not every one. This repertoire holds 270,000 or so clones, and none appear only once. The sequence came from a C3H/HeJ mouse with alopecia areata. MHC haplotype here: H2-k. The sequenced sample consisted of CD4+ T cells sorted from a lymph node.

CDR3 bases read: TGTGCTAGCAGTAGAGGGACAGGGGAAGAC. Translated: CASSRGTGED. The whole CDR3 is CASSRGTGEDTQYF. J is TRBJ2-5 and V is TRBV17; TRBD1 agrees at 9 bases. The read ends 4 residues early relative to the CDR3; the germline J gene fills the gap. Germline lookup yields CDR1 MNHDT and CDR2 YYDKIL. The CDR3 spans 14 residues.